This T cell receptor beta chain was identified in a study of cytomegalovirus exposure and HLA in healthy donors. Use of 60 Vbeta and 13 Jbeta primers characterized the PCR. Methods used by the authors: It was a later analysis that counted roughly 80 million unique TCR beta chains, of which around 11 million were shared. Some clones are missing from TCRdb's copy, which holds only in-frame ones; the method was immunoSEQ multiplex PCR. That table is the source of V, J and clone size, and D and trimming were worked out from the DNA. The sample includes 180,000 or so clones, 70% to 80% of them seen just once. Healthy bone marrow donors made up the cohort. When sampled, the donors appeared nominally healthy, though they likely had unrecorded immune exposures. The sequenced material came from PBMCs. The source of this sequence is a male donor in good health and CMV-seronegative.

DNA for the CDR3: TGTGCCAGCTCACCCACTGGGCGCGAAAAACTGTTTTTT. The encoded protein is CASSPTGREKLFF. The chain has TRBV18 and TRBJ1-4; no clear D. The CDR3 sequence is 13 residues long. In germline, CDR1 is KGHSH, CDR2 LQKENI. The ends were cut back, 3 bases at V and 8 bases at J, with 10 bases in the middle. The complete variable domain, with remaining parts taken from reference TRBV18 and TRBJ1-4, reads NAGVMQNPRHLVRRRGQEARLRCSPMKGHSHVYWYRQLPEEGLKFMVYLQKENIIDESGMPKERFSAEFPKEGPSILRIQQVVRGDSAAYFCASSPTGREKLFFGSGTQLSVL.